This T cell receptor (beta chain) was recovered during a study of lymphopenia after photon versus proton radiotherapy. This table comes from immunoSEQ multiplex PCR, and its TCRdb copy is limited to in-frame clones, with some not included. Of 25,000 or so clones in the sample, roughly 85% were seen once. CDR3 length: 15 amino acids. V was clipped by 4 bases and J by 5 bases, with 14 bases between them. The germline gives CDR1 LGHNA, CDR2 YNFKEQ. Source: peripheral blood, taken from a patient treated with photon-based radiotherapy. V is TRBV4-2 and J is TRBJ2-2; a weak D match, TRBD1 (6 bases). The receptor was isolated from a man aged 25-40 years with gastric cancer. The DNA of the CDR3 is TGTGCCAGCAGCCCGAAGCCAGGGGCAACCGGGGAGCTGTTTTTT. This codes for CASSPKPGATGELFF.